This entry lists 5 T cell receptor beta chains sequenced from one sample in a study of human T cells and chemical hapten exposure. TCRdb recomputed calls from the RACE reads with MiXCR, one row per CDR3 protein. The table has a few hundred thousand distinct CDR3 sequences, approximately 7.5% seen once. Time point noted: pre-sensitization, week 0. Treatment defined: therapeutic diphenylcyclopropenone sensitization with weekly scalp DPC. The specimen was whole blood, collected in connection with sensitization to the hapten diphenylcyclopropenone (DPC). Source of these receptors: a man aged 18-30 years with alopecia areata. Some clones in this sample may be carry-over from other donors' samples.

This clonotype has just a few counts. The J gene is TRBJ1-4, the V gene TRBV15, with 7 positions matching TRBD1. The J segment lost 0 bases and the V segment lost 1 base, leaving 2 bases of the junction unmatched. The CDR3 has 16 residues. The germline V gene encodes CDR1 LNHNV and CDR2 YYDKDF (reference sequence). The CDR3 sequence is CATSRGDSTTNEKLFF. The DNA of the CDR3 is TGTGCCACCAGCAGAGGGGACAGCACAACTAATGAAAAACTGTTTTTT. The full variable domain, completed using reference TRBV15 and TRBJ1-4, is DAMVIQNPRYQVTQFGKPVTLSCSQTLNHNVMYWYQQKSSQAPKLLFHYYDKDFNNEADTPDNFQSRRPNTSFCFLDIRSPGLGDTAMYLCATSRGDSTTNEKLFFGSGTQLSVL.

V and J are TRBV28 and TRBJ1-3, with 9 bases fitting TRBD1. V shed 1 base, J shed 4 bases, and the junction held 2 bases outside the gene matches. The CDR3 is made up of 15 amino acids. In germline, CDR1 is MDHEN, CDR2 SYDVKM. CDR3 nucleotides: TGTGCCAGCAGTTTATCTGGGACAGGGGGAAACACCATATATTTT. This translates into CASSLSGTGGNTIYF.

This clonotype was detected a few times. This chain joins TRBV4-1 and TRBJ2-4; 10 bases match TRBD2. The CDR3 consists of 18 residues. The germline gives CDR1 MGHRA, CDR2 YSYEKL. Trimming removed 5 bases from V and 6 bases from J; junction bases left unmatched: 16. CDR3 DNA: TGCGCCAGCAGCTATATAGCGGGGGGCTTGAGAGATGGAAACATTCAGTACTTC. It encodes CASSYIAGGLRDGNIQYF.

The sample holds many counts of this clonotype. CDR3 residues: CASSPIPDTNYGYTF. The CDR3 DNA reads TGTGCCAGCTCACCAATCCCTGACACTAACTATGGCTACACCTTC. The chain recombines TRBV18 with TRBJ1-2, with no clear D. The CDR3 consists of 15 residues. With 2 bases removed from V and 0 bases from J, the gap between germline ends came to 10 bases. CDR1 is KGHSH, CDR2 LQKENI, per germline.

The chain links TRBV6-5 to TRBJ2-3; D gene unclear. The CDR3 length is 16 residues. From germline, CDR1 is MNHEY and CDR2 SVGAGI. V lost 0 bases and J lost 11, with 21 bases in between. Here the CDR3 DNA reads TGTGCCAGCAGTTACTCGAATGGACCTGGGATGACTGGGCAGTATTTT. Protein product: CASSYSNGPGMTGQYF.